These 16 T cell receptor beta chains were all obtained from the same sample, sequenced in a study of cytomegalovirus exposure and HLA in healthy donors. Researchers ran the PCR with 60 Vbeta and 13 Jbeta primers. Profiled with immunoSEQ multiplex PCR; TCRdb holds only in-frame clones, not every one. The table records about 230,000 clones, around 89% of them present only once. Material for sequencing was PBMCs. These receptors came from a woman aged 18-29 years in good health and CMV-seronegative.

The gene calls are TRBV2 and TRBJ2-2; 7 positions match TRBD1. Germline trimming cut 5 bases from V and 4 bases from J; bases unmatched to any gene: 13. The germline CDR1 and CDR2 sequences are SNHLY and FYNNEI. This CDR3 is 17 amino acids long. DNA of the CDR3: TGTGCCAGCAGTAAAAGTGGATCAGGGGGACCCACCGGGGAGCTGTTTTTT. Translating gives CASSKSGSGGPTGELFF.

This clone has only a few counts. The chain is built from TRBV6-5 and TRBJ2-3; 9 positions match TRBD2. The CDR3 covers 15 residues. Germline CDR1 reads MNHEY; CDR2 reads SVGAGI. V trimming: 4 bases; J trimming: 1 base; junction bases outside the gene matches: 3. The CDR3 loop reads CASSSRTSGTDTQYF. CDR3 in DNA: TGTGCCAGCAGTTCTAGGACTAGCGGCACAGATACGCAGTATTTT.

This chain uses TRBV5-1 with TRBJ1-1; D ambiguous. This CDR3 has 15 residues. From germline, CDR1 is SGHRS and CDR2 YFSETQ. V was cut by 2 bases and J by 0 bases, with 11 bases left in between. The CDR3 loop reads CASSFAADMNTEAFF. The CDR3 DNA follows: TGCGCCAGCAGCTTTGCGGCAGATATGAACACTGAAGCTTTCTTT.

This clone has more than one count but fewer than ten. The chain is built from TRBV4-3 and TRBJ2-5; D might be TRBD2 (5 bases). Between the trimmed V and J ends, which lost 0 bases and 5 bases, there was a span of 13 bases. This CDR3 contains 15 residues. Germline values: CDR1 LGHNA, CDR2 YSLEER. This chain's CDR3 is CASSQDVRPGETQYF. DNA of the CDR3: TGCGCCAGCAGCCAAGATGTTAGGCCGGGGGAGACCCAGTACTTC.

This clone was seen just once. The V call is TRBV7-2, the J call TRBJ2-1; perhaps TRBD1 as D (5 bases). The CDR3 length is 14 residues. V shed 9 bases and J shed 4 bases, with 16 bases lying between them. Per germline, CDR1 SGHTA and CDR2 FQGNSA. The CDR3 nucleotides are TGTGCCAGTCAGGACCAGGGATTTTACAATGAGCAGTTCTTC. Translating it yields CASQDQGFYNEQFF.

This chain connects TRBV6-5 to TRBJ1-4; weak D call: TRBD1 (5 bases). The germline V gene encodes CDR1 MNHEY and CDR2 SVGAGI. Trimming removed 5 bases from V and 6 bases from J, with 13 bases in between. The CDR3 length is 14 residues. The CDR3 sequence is CASSAGGEDEKLFF. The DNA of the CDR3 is TGTGCCAGCAGTGCGGGGGGGGAGGATGAAAAACTGTTTTTT.

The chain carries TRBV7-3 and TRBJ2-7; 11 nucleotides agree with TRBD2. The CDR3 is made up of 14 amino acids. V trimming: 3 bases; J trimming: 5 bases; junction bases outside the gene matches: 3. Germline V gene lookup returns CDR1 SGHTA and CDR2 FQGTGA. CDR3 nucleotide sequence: TGTGCCAGCAGCTTTAGCGGGAGGGCGAACGAGCAGTACTTC. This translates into CASSFSGRANEQYF.

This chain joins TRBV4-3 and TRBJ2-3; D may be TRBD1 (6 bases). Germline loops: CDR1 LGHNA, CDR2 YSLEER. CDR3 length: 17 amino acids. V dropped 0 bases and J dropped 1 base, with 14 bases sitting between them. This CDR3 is CASSQDLTGRRTDTQYF. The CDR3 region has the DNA TGCGCCAGCAGCCAAGATCTGACAGGCAGACGCACAGATACGCAGTATTTT.

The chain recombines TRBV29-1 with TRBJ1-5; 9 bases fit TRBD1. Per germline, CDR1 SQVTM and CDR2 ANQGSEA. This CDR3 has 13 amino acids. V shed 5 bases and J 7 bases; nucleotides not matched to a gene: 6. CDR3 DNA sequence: TGCAGCGTTAATACAGGGGGCGGGCAGCCCCAGCATTTT. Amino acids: CSVNTGGGQPQHF. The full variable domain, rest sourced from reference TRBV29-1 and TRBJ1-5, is SAVISQKPSRDICQRGTSLTIQCQVDSQVTMMFWYRQQPGQSLTLIATANQGSEATYESGFVIDKFPISRPNLTFSTLTVSNMSPEDSSIYLCSVNTGGGQPQHFGDGTRLSIL.

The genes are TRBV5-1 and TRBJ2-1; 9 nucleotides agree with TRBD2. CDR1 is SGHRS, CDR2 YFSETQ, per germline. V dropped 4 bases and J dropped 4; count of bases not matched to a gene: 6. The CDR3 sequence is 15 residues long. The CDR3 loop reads CASSLLAGRYNEQFF. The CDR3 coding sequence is TGCGCCAGCAGCCTACTAGCGGGTAGGTACAATGAGCAGTTCTTC.

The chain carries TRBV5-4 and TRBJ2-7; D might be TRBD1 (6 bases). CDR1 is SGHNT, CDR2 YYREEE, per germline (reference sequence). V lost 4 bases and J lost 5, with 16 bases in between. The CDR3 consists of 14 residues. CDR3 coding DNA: TGTGCCAGCAGCGCCACAGGGTCCGTCCACGAGCAGTACTTC. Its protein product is CASSATGSVHEQYF.

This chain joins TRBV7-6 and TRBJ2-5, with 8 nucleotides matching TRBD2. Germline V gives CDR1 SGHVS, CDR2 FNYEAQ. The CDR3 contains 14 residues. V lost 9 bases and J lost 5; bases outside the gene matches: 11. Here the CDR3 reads CASLQRGRGETQYF. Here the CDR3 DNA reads TGTGCCAGTCTGCAGCGGGGGCGCGGGGAGACCCAGTACTTC. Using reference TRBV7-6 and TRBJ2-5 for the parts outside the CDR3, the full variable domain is GAGVSQSPRYKVTKRGQDVALRCDPISGHVSLYWYRQALGQGPEFLTYFNYEAQQDKSGLPNDRFSAERPEGSISTLTIQRTEQRDSAMYRCASLQRGRGETQYFGPGTRLLVL.

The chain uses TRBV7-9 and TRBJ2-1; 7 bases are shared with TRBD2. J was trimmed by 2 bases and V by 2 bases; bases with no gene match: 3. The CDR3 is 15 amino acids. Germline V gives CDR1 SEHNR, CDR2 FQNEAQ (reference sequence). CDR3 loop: CASSLSGLAYNEQFF. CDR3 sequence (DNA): TGTGCCAGCAGCTTATCTGGACTAGCCTACAATGAGCAGTTCTTC.

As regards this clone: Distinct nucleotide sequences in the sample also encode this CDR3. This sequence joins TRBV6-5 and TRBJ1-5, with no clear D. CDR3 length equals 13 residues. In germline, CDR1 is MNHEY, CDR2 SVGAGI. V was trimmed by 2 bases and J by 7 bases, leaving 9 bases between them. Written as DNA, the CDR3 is TGTGCCAGCAGTTACGGGCTCGGACAGCCCCAGCATTTT. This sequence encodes CASSYGLGQPQHF.

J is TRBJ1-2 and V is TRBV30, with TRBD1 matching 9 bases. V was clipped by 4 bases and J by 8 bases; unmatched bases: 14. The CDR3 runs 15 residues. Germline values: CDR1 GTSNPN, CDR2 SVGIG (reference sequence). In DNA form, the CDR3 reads TGTGCCTGGAAAAAAACCCTAACAGGGGGCGACGGCTACACCTTC. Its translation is CAWKKTLTGGDGYTF.

DNA of the CDR3: TGCGCCAGCAGCCTGCCCAGGGGAGGGGCCCAAGAGACCCAGTACTTC. It translates to CASSLPRGGAQETQYF. The chain uses TRBV4-1 and TRBJ2-5; tentative D call: TRBD2 (7 bases). Trimming cost V 4 bases and J 1 base, with 16 bases left between them. Per germline, CDR1 MGHRA and CDR2 YSYEKL. The CDR3 runs 16 residues.